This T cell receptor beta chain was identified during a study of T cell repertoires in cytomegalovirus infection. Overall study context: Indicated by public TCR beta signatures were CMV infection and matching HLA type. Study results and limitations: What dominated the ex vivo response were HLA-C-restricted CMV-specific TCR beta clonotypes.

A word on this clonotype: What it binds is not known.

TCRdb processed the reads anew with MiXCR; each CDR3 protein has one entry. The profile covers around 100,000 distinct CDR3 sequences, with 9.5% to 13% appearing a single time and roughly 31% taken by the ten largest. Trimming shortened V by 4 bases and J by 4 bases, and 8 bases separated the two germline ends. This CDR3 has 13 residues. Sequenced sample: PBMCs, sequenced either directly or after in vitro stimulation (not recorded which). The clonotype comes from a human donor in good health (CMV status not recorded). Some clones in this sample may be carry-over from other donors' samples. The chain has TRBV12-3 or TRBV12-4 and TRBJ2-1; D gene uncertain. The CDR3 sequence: CASSSREYNEQFF. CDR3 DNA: TGTGCCAGCAGTTCGCGAGAATACAATGAGCAGTTCTTC.